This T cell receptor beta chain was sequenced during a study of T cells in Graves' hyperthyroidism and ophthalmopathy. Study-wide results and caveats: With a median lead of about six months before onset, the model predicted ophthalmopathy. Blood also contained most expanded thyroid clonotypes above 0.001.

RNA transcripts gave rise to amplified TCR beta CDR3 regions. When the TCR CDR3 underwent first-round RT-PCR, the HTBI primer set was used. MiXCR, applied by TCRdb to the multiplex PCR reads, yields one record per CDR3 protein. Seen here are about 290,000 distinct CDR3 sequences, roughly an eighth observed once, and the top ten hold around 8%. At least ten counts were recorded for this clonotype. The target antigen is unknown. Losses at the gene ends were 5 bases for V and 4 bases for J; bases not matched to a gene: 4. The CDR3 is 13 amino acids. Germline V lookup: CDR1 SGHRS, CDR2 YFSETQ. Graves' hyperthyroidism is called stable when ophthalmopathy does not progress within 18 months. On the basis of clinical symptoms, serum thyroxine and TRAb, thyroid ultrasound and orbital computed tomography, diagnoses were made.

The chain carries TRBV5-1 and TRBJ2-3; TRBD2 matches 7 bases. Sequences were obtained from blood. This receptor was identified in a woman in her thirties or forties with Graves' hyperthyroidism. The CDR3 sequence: CASSPAGADTQYF. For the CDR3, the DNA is TGCGCCAGCAGTCCGGCGGGAGCAGATACGCAGTATTTT.